This record concerns one T cell receptor beta chain sequence. The data are from a study of blood T cell repertoires in COVID-19. The assay was immunoSEQ multiplex PCR, and TCRdb's table has in-frame clones only and misses some. The sample shows 200,000 to 250,000 clones, about nine tenths of them seen only once. Germline loops: CDR1 SNHLY, CDR2 FYNNEI. The V end lost 10 bases, the J end lost 2 bases, and 12 bases lay between the germline ends. This CDR3 has 12 residues. The sequencing sample was made of peripheral blood. The chain is built from TRBV2 and TRBJ2-7, with D maybe TRBD1 (6 bases). This sequence originates from a woman aged 55 to 70 with acute or convalescent COVID-19. DNA for the CDR3: TGTGCCACCCAGGGGTCCCCCTACGAGCAGTACTTC. It yields the protein CATQGSPYEQYF. Drawing the rest from reference TRBV2 and TRBJ2-7, the complete variable domain is EPEVTQTPSHQVTQMGQEVILRCVPISNHLYFYWYRQILGQKVEFLVSFYNNEISEKSEIFDDQFSVERPDGSNFTLKIRSTKLEDSAMYFCATQGSPYEQYFGPGTRLTVT.